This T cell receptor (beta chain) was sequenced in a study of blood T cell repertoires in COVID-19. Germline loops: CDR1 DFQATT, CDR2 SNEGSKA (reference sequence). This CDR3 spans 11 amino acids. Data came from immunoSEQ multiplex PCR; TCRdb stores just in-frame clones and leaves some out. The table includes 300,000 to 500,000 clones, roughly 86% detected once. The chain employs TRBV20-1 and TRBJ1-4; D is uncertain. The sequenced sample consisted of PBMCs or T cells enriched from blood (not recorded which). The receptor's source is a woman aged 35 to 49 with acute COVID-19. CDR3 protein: CGGLREGKLFF. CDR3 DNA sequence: TGCGGAGGGTTGAGGGAGGGAAAACTGTTTTTT.